This entry lists 5 T cell receptor beta chains sequenced from one sample in a study of blood T cell repertoires in COVID-19 (dated by TCRdb to between 2020 and 2021). The library came from the immunoSEQ multiplex PCR assay. TCRdb stores this immuneACCESS table with in-frame sequences only. Part of the clones is absent; in the studies checked, under half of the shortfall reflects unresolved V genes, and no reason is known for the rest. A total of 150,000 to 200,000 clones appear in this sample, around 85% of them only once. Roughly 14% of the sample is in the top ten clones. Sample: peripheral blood. Receptors originate from a man aged 50 to 59 who had recovered from COVID-19.

About this clone itself: Other DNA sequences in the sample encode the same CDR3. The rearrangement links TRBV11-2 to TRBJ2-3; 7 nucleotides line up with TRBD2. Unmatched junction bases numbered 2, after V lost 0 bases and J lost 2 bases. The CDR3 sequence is 15 residues long. CDR1 and CDR2 (germline): SGHAT, FQNNGV. CDR3 DNA sequence: TGTGCCAGCAGCTTAGAGAGCGGGATCACAGATACGCAGTATTTT. Protein: CASSLESGITDTQYF. Variable domain in full (rest from reference TRBV11-2 and TRBJ2-3): EAGVAQSPRYKIIEKRQSVAFWCNPISGHATLYWYQQILGQGPKLLIQFQNNGVVDDSQLPKDRFSAERLKGVDSTLKIQPAKLEDSAVYLCASSLESGITDTQYFGPGTRLTVL.

The genes are TRBV24-1 and TRBJ2-3, with 10 bases identical to TRBD1. The germline CDR1 and CDR2 sequences are KGHDR and SFDVKD. V trimming: 0 bases; J trimming: 4 bases; junction bases outside the gene matches: 9. This CDR3 comprises 18 residues. CDR3 nucleotide sequence: TGTGCCACCAGTGATTTGCGGCCGACAGGGGGCGGGTCAGATACGCAGTATTTT. Amino acids: CATSDLRPTGGGSDTQYF.

The chain couples TRBV6-6 to TRBJ2-1; 7 bases are a match to TRBD2. CDR1 MNHNY and CDR2 SVGAGI come from the germline V gene (reference sequence). This CDR3 region has 12 residues. Trimming cost V 6 bases and J 7 bases; bases outside gene matches: 3. The CDR3 spells CASRVGGNEQFF. In DNA, the CDR3 is TGTGCCAGCAGGGTCGGGGGGAATGAGCAGTTCTTC.

This clone came up once. This chain links TRBV7-8 with TRBJ2-7, with D tentatively TRBD1 (6 bases). V lost 1 base to trimming and J lost 4 bases, with 17 bases between them. This CDR3 region has 16 residues. Germline V gene lookup returns CDR1 SGHVS and CDR2 FQNEAQ. The CDR3 bases are TGTGCCAGCAGCTTAGTCGGGACAAACCTGGGATACGAGCAGTACTTC. Translated: CASSLVGTNLGYEQYF.

This sequence joins TRBV4-1 and TRBJ2-7; 12 nucleotides match TRBD2. Trimming at V came to 2 bases and at J to 4 bases, leaving 6 bases not matched to a gene. This CDR3 has 16 amino acids. From germline, CDR1 is MGHRA and CDR2 YSYEKL. The DNA of the CDR3 is TGCGCCAGCAGCCAAACGACTAGCGGGAGTCGGTACGAGCAGTACTTC. It specifies CASSQTTSGSRYEQYF.